Presented here are 6 T cell receptor beta chains from one specimen sequenced in a study of OX40 agonist ivuxolimab in advanced cancers. Profiling relied on immunoSEQ multiplex PCR, and the TCRdb table lists in-frame clones only, not all of them. The data contain more than 85,000 clones, roughly 89% of them singletons. The sequencing used CD4+ or CD8+ T cells sorted from blood, collected in a trial of the OX40 agonist ivuxolimab. Every receptor here comes from an adult with an advanced solid tumor such as melanoma, head and neck, liver or kidney cancer.

Remarks on this clone: A junction boundary mismatches the germline segment, possibly from a read error. Other DNA sequences of this sample code for an identical CDR3. The chain has TRBV7-6 and TRBJ2-1; D is undetermined. In germline, CDR1 is SGHVS, CDR2 FNYEAQ. This CDR3 is 13 amino acids long. The DNA of the CDR3 is TGTGCCAGTAGCTTAGGGCCCTACAATGAGCAGTTCTTC. As protein: CASSLGPYNEQFF.

The rearrangement joins TRBV6-1 to TRBJ2-7; 7 bases are shared with TRBD1. Germline CDR1 MNHNS, CDR2 SASEGT. With V trimmed by 1 base and J by 13 bases, 7 bases remained unmatched. The CDR3 covers 12 residues. This chain's CDR3 is CASSEVEGTAYF. The CDR3, as DNA: TGTGCCAGCAGTGAAGTAGAGGGGACAGCTTACTTC.

This sequence joins TRBV2 and TRBJ1-2; 11 nucleotides agree with TRBD1. The V and J ends lost 4 bases and 4 bases, in that order; junction bases with no gene match: 5. The germline gives CDR1 SNHLY, CDR2 FYNNEI. The length of the CDR3 is 15 residues. Here the CDR3 reads CASSVGQGAGYGYTF. CDR3 nucleotide sequence: TGTGCCAGCAGTGTCGGACAGGGGGCTGGCTATGGCTACACCTTC.

The chain employs TRBV19 and TRBJ2-5, with TRBD2 identical over 10 bases. This CDR3 contains 13 residues. Germline values: CDR1 LNHDA, CDR2 SQIVND (reference sequence). Trimming took 7 bases from V and 5 from J; bases not matched to a gene: 4. Here the CDR3 reads CASTPTSGETQYF. The DNA of the CDR3 is TGTGCCAGTACCCCGACTAGCGGGGAGACCCAGTACTTC.

The V gene is TRBV4-3, the J gene TRBJ1-2; D is possibly TRBD1 (5 bases). This CDR3 contains 14 residues. With 4 bases removed from V and 0 bases from J, the gap between germline ends came to 9 bases. Germline CDR1 reads LGHNA; CDR2 reads YSLEER. CDR3 amino acids: CASSPGHSNYGYTF. DNA for the CDR3: TGCGCCAGCAGCCCAGGACACTCTAACTATGGCTACACCTTC.

The V and J genes are TRBV28 and TRBJ2-2, with 7 nucleotides matching TRBD1. V gave up 10 bases and J gave up 7 bases; unmatched junction bases: 9. Germline CDR1 MDHEN, CDR2 SYDVKM. The CDR3 has 13 amino acids. DNA of the CDR3: TGTGCCACCTCGACAGGGAATATCGGGGAGCTGTTTTTT. It yields the protein CATSTGNIGELFF.